The following is a T cell receptor beta chain sequence with its context. Its cognate antigen has yet to be identified. No base-level quality is on record; no much larger clone is a single base apart. TCRbeta CDR3 regions were amplified from genomic DNA using the immunoSEQ Assay, a bias-controlled multiplex PCR. In the source study's methods: The number of nucleated cells in each sample was estimated by amplification of reference gene primers within the assay. To quantify the absolute abundance of each unique TCRbeta CDR3 rearrangement, sequence reads were collapsed and filtered. Productive Simpson clonality was computed per sample as the square root of Simpson's diversity index over productive rearrangements. The source is immuneACCESS, and TCRdb retained only in-frame sequences with V and J called. Part of the clones is not carried over; for the studies checked, unresolved V genes explain less than half of this, and the remainder is unexplained. V, J and clone size were drawn from that table, and D and trimming were deduced from the DNA. The sample has around 500,000 clones on record, approximately 91% of them singletons. The ten most abundant clones make up approximately 8.3% of the sample.

These data belong to a study of blood T cell repertoires in COVID-19 (dated by TCRdb to 2019 to 2021). Study-level background: The collaborator samples originated in the United States, Italy and Spain and spanned the acute and convalescent phases of COVID-19. The prospective study material was composed of cDNA or gDNA derived from T cells, B-cell-depleted T cells, or PBMCs. The dataset comprised deeply sampled blood TCRbeta repertoires from subjects exposed to, actively infected with, or recovered from COVID-19. The repertoires were released in a freely available public database intended as a resource for research on the immune response to SARS-CoV-2. Samples were obtained from the ongoing ImmuneRACE study (first 160 participants) and from some 1,200 subjects provided by 6 global collaborators. Nearly every sample came with metadata listing a de-identified subject ID, COVID-19 status, age in years and sex. Where HLA class I and class II types were available, the types were taken from metadata supplied by the sample provider, not from assay-based typing. Paper-wide results and their limitations: The amount of clinical and demographic metadata varied by source and participant and was provided uncurated.

Participants in the prospective study were aged about 18 to 90 years, lived in 20 to 30 United States geographic areas, and enrolled through a virtual design. To assign participants to cohorts, the prospective study relied on clinical history that participants themselves reported in a screening survey and a study questionnaire. Recovered participants in ImmuneRACE Cohort 3 were defined as having two consecutive negative NP/OP PCR tests, clearance from a healthcare professional, or resolution of symptoms. In the prospective study, mobile phlebotomists collected whole blood, serum and a nasopharyngeal or oropharyngeal swab from each participant. Additional blood draws and questionnaires over an approximately 2-month period could optionally be provided by prospective study participants. Blood samples from the prospective study were shipped frozen or at room temperature prior to DNA extraction. The CDR3 covers 13 residues, taking in both the cysteine and the phenylalanine. CDR3 DNA is the only sequence kept; it has 39 bases, read in frame from the first base. Via the germline V gene (reference sequence), CDR1 is PRHDT and CDR2 FYEKMQ.

The specimen was PBMCs or T cells enriched from blood (not recorded which). Recombination joined TRBV13 with TRBJ2-1; a tentative D match to TRBD2 spans 6 bases. This TCR came from a woman between 55 and 75 years old who had recovered from COVID-19. For the CDR3, the sequence is CGERPMGGNEQFF. At the DNA level, the sequence is TGTGGCGAACGTCCCATGGGGGGCAATGAGCAGTTCTTC.